This is a list of T cell receptor beta chains from one sample in a study of shared clonotypes between healthy human individuals. The data were produced by immunoSEQ multiplex PCR, yet TCRdb's version contains in-frame clones alone and is incomplete. The sample lists about 2.5 million clones; 92% were seen once. The sequencing sample was made of naive CD4+ T cells from PBMCs. Receptors were obtained from a man aged 18 to 30 in good health. Some clones in this sample may be carry-over from other donors' samples. The CDR3 runs from the conserved cysteine through the conserved F or W. A D gene is named only where the DNA matches it firmly. Clone sizes are given selectively: once, few, many, or a class where the clone is expanded.

D: NA
size: NA
V: TRBV7-9
J: TRBJ2-3
CDR3: CASSFFRYGDTQYF
DNA: TGTGCCAGCAGCTTTTTTCGATATGGGGATACGCAGTATTTT

D: NA
size: NA
V: TRBV25-1
J: TRBJ1-2
CDR3: CASSELGGTPYGYTF
DNA: TGTGCCAGCAGTGAATTAGGTGGGACACCCTATGGCTACACCTTC

D: TRBD1
size: few
V: TRBV5-1
J: TRBJ1-2
CDR3: CASSPGQMAGYTF
DNA: TGCGCCAGCAGCCCGGGACAGATGGCGGGCTACACCTTC

D: NA
size: NA
V: TRBV20-1
J: TRBJ2-1
CDR3: CSARAAEQFF
DNA: TGCAGTGCTAGAGCGGCAGAGCAGTTCTTC

D: TRBD1
size: NA
V: TRBV18
J: TRBJ1-2
CDR3: CASSLPGTGGTWGYTF
DNA: TGTGCCAGCTCACTCCCAGGGACAGGGGGCACCTGGGGCTACACCTTC

D: TRBD1
size: NA
V: TRBV28
J: TRBJ1-1
CDR3: CASSFDREGTEAFF
DNA: TGTGCCAGCAGTTTCGACAGGGAGGGGACTGAAGCTTTCTTT

D: TRBD1
size: NA
V: TRBV19
J: TRBJ1-2
CDR3: CASTGQGGNYGYTF
DNA: TGTGCCAGTACCGGACAGGGGGGAAACTATGGCTACACCTTC

D: TRBD1
size: NA
V: TRBV18
J: TRBJ1-1
CDR3: CASSPRDSKNTEAFF
DNA: TGTGCCAGCTCACCCCGGGACAGCAAGAACACTGAAGCTTTCTTT

D: NA
size: NA
V: TRBV7-9
J: TRBJ2-5
CDR3: CASRTMGTGSRETQYF
DNA: TGTGCCAGCAGGACAATGGGAACAGGGAGTCGAGAGACCCAGTACTTC

D: NA
size: NA
V: TRBV2
J: TRBJ2-1
CDR3: CASSEDLYNEQFF
DNA: TGTGCCAGCAGTGAGGACTTGTACAATGAGCAGTTCTTC

D: NA
size: few
V: TRBV7-9
J: TRBJ1-2
CDR3: CASSLAIQDYGYTF
DNA: TGTGCCAGCAGCTTAGCGATACAGGACTATGGCTACACCTTC

D: NA
size: NA
V: TRBV5-1
J: TRBJ1-1
CDR3: CASSFRPGSDTEAFF
DNA: TGCGCCAGCAGCTTCAGGCCGGGGTCTGACACTGAAGCTTTCTTT

D: NA
size: NA
V: TRBV27
J: TRBJ2-7
CDR3: CASSSEPGFPRNWQYF
DNA: TGTGCCAGCAGTTCCGAGCCAGGGTTTCCGAGGAATTGGCAGTACTTC

D: NA
size: once
V: TRBV6-5
J: TRBJ2-3
CDR3: CASRTRGAGTDTQYF
DNA: TGTGCCAGCAGGACCAGGGGGGCGGGCACAGATACGCAGTATTTT

D: TRBD2
size: NA
V: TRBV7-2
J: TRBJ2-7
CDR3: CASTHTAGGVAEQYF
DNA: TGTGCCAGCACCCATACCGCGGGAGGGGTTGCCGAGCAGTACTTC

D: TRBD2
size: NA
V: TRBV19
J: TRBJ2-1
CDR3: CASSIQLAGSRQFF
DNA: TGTGCCAGTAGTATCCAACTAGCGGGCAGCCGACAGTTCTTC

D: NA
size: NA
V: TRBV15
J: TRBJ1-5
CDR3: CATSRDRATQPQHF
DNA: TGTGCCACCAGCAGAGACAGGGCCACTCAGCCCCAGCATTTT